This is a list of T cell receptor beta chains from one sample in a study of CD8+CD57+ T cells in acquired aplastic anemia. TCRdb re-called the reads with MiXCR, one entry per CDR3 protein. The sample carries 180,000 or so distinct CDR3 sequences, 48% recorded once. Sequencing was carried out using sorted CD4+, CD8+, or CD8+CD57+ T cells (not recorded which) from PBMCs. All receptors come from a human donor with aplastic anemia. Each CDR3 is given with its conserved first and last residue. A D gene is named only where the DNA matches it firmly. A row's size may be missing; if present it is once, few, many or a size class.

D gene,J gene,V gene,clone size,CDR3 length,CDR3 DNA,CDR3 protein
-,TRBJ2-7,TRBV6-1,-,13,TGTGCCAGCAGTCCGGGACTTATTTACGAGCAGTACTTC,CASSPGLIYEQYF
TRBD2,TRBJ2-1,TRBV2,once,15,TGTGCCAGCAGTCCCCTAGCGGGAGGTGGCAATGAGCAGTTCTTC,CASSPLAGGGNEQFF
TRBD1,TRBJ2-5,TRBV6-5,-,16,TGTGCCAGCAGTTACTCGACAGGGACACCGGGAGAGACCCAGTACTTC,CASSYSTGTPGETQYF
TRBD1,TRBJ1-6,TRBV12-3/TRBV12-4,-,22,TGTGCCAGCAGTTTCCGGGACAGGGGGCAGGTGAGGATTAGCTCCTATAATTCACCCCTCCACTTT,CASSFRDRGQVRISSYNSPLHF
-,TRBJ2-5,TRBV24-1,-,14,TGTGCCACCAGTGATCTACACGGCCCAGGGACCCAGTACTTC,CATSDLHGPGTQYF
-,TRBJ2-6,TRBV10-3,-,17,TGCGCCATCAGTGAGTCTAGGGGGGCCTCTGGGGCCAACGTCCTGACTTTC,CAISESRGASGANVLTF
-,TRBJ1-2,TRBV5-6,-,18,TGTGCCAGCAGCTTGGATGGGAAGGGTTTCCTGGGATTATGGGGCTACGCCTTC,CASSLDGKGFLGLWGYAF
-,TRBJ1-4,TRBV5-1,-,15,TGCGCCAGCAGCTTGGAGGGGCTTAGAGGGGAAAAACTGTTTTTT,CASSLEGLRGEKLFF
TRBD1,TRBJ1-2,TRBV2,many,16,TGTGCCAGCAGAGCCACTACAGGGGTCGGCCTCTATGGCTACACCTTC,CASRATTGVGLYGYTF
-,TRBJ2-5,TRBV20-1,-,13,TGCAGTGCTAGCGGGAGAAGCAGAGAGACCCAGTACTTC,CSASGRSRETQYF
-,TRBJ2-7,TRBV5-6,-,15,TGTGCCAGCAGCCTCATGCAGGGAGACACCTACGAGCAGTACTTC,CASSLMQGDTYEQYF
-,TRBJ1-2,TRBV5-4,many,15,TGTGCCAGCAGCCGGACGCCCTCATCTAACTATGGCTACACCTTC,CASSRTPSSNYGYTF
TRBD2,TRBJ2-7,TRBV20-1,-,16,TGCAGTGCCTTAAGTCCCGGGACTAGCGGATCCTACGAGCAGTACTTC,CSALSPGTSGSYEQYF
TRBD2,TRBJ2-3,TRBV20-1,-,15,TGCAGTGCTAGGTCGACTAGCGGGGTCACAGATACGCAGTATTTT,CSARSTSGVTDTQYF
-,TRBJ2-2,TRBV10-3,once,15,TGTGCCATCAGTGAGTCGGGGGGGAACACCGGGGAGCTGTTTTTT,CAISESGGNTGELFF
-,TRBJ2-2,TRBV5-8,few,15,TGTGCCAGCAGCTTGGAGGGGGTCTCCACCGGGGAGCTGTTTTTT,CASSLEGVSTGELFF
TRBD1,TRBJ2-3,TRBV4-1,many,15,TGCGCCAGCAGCCCTGGACAGGGGAAGACAGATACGCAGTATTTT,CASSPGQGKTDTQYF
TRBD1,TRBJ2-1,TRBV5-4,few,16,TGTGCCAGCAGCTTGACTGACAGGGGCTCTGGCGGGGAGCAGTTCTTC,CASSLTDRGSGGEQFF
TRBD1,TRBJ1-2,TRBV6-2/TRBV6-3,many,15,TGTGCCAGCAGAAACGGACAGGAACCGAACTATGGCTACACCTTC,CASRNGQEPNYGYTF
TRBD2,TRBJ2-1,TRBV29-1,-,15,TGCAGCGTCGAAGATCCTAGCGGGGTGTACAATGAGCAGTTCTTC,CSVEDPSGVYNEQFF
-,TRBJ2-5,TRBV20-1,once,18,TGCAGTGCTAGAGACCCAGATATGGCGGACGCACCACAAGAGACCCAGTACTTC,CSARDPDMADAPQETQYF
TRBD2,TRBJ2-1,TRBV29-1,few,16,TGCAGCGTTGAAGATAAATTCGGGCTAGCGGACAATGAGCAGTTCTTC,CSVEDKFGLADNEQFF
-,TRBJ2-7,TRBV2,many,11,TGTGCCAGCACCCGAGGAGGACCTCAGTACTTC,CASTRGGPQYF
TRBD1,TRBJ2-1,TRBV5-6,-,17,TGTGCCAGCAGCTTTAATCTGTACAGGGGTTCCTACAATGAGCAGTTCTTC,CASSFNLYRGSYNEQFF
TRBD1,TRBJ1-1,TRBV7-9,many,13,TGTGCCAGCAGCTCCAACCTTCTAGGACAGGACGACTTT,CASSSNLLGQDDF
TRBD1,TRBJ2-5,TRBV10-3,few,15,TGTGCCATCAGTGAGTCGGCAGGGGGTAGGGAGACCCAGTACTTC,CAISESAGGRETQYF
-,TRBJ1-5,TRBV2,many,15,TGTGCCAGCAGTACTACCGGGAATAGCAATCAGCCCCAGCATTTT,CASSTTGNSNQPQHF
-,TRBJ2-7,TRBV7-2,-,16,TGTGCCAGCAGCTTAGCCGGGACTCGACCTTCCTACGAGCAGTACTTC,CASSLAGTRPSYEQYF
-,TRBJ2-1,TRBV7-7,many,16,TGTGCTAGCAGCCGAAGGCCAGCGGCCCTCGACAATGAGCAGTTCTTC,CASSRRPAALDNEQFF
TRBD1,TRBJ2-5,TRBV11-1,many,15,TGTGCCAGCAGCTTAGGCAGGGGGTGGGGAGAGACCCAGTACTTC,CASSLGRGWGETQYF
-,TRBJ1-1,TRBV25-1,many,18,TGTGCCAGCAGTTTCACCCACCCACATGGGGGGAAAGGGACTGAAGCTTTCTTT,CASSFTHPHGGKGTEAFF
-,TRBJ1-2,TRBV6-5,few,13,TGTGCCAGCAGTTACTTACAGGGCTATGGCTACACCTTC,CASSYLQGYGYTF
-,TRBJ1-2,TRBV12-5,many,14,TGTGCTAGTGGTAGGGGCCACCAAGCAAATGGCTACACCTTC,CASGRGHQANGYTF
TRBD1,TRBJ1-1,TRBV5-1,many,14,TGCGCCAGCAGCTTGGGGACAGGAAACACTGAAGCTTTCTTT,CASSLGTGNTEAFF
TRBD2,TRBJ2-1,TRBV14,-,15,TGTGCCAGCAGCCTAGGAGACCGGGGGGACAATGAGCAGTTCTTC,CASSLGDRGDNEQFF
-,TRBJ2-2,TRBV6-1,many,16,TGTGCCAGCAGTGACATTGGACAGAGGAACACCGGGGAGCTGTTTTTT,CASSDIGQRNTGELFF
TRBD2,TRBJ2-2,TRBV19,-,14,TGTGCCAGTCAGAGCGGGAGGGGGACCGGGGAGCTGTTTTTT,CASQSGRGTGELFF